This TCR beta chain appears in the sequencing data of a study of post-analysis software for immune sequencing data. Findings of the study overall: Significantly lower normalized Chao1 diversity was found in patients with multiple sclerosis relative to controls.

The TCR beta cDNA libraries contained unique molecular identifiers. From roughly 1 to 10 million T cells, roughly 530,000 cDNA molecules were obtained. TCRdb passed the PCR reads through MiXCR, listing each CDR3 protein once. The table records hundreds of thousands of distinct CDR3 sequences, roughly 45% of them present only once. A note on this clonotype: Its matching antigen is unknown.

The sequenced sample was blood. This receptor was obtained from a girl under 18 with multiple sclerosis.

The CDR3 DNA reads as TGTGCCAGCAGCTTAGGGGAGGGCAGGTGGAATGGCTACACCTTC. Protein product: CASSLGEGRWNGYTF. The J gene is TRBJ1-2, the V gene TRBV7-2; D is uncertain. CDR3 length equals 15 residues. The germline V and J ends were trimmed by 1 base and 6 bases, with 15 bases remaining between them. Germline V CDR1 and CDR2: SGHTA, FQGNSA.